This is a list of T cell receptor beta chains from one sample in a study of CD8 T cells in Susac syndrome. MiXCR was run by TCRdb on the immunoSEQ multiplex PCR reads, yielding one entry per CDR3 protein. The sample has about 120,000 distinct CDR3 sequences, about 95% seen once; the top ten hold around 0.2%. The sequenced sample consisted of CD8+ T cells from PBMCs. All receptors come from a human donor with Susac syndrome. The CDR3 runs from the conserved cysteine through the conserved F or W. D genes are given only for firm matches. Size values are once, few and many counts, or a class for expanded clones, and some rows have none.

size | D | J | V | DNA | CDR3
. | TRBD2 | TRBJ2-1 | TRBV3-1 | TGTGCCAGCAGTTCCGGGACTAGCCTCCTCGATGAGCAGTTCTTC | CASSSGTSLLDEQFF
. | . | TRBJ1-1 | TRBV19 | TGTGCCAGTAGTCCCTCCCGGGCCATCTTCACTGAAGCTTTCTTT | CASSPSRAIFTEAFF
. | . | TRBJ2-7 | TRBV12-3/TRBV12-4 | TGTGCCAGCAGTTCTGCATCCCCCTACGAGCAGTACTTC | CASSSASPYEQYF
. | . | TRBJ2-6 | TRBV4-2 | TGTGCCAGCAGCCCGGGGCAAGGGACTGGGGCCAACGTCCTGACTTTC | CASSPGQGTGANVLTF
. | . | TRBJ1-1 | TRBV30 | TGTGCCTGGGCCGTTGGACGGTACACTGAAGCTTTCTTT | CAWAVGRYTEAFF
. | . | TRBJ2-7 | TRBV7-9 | TGTGCCAGCAGCCTCGACAGCGCCTACGAGCAGTACTTC | CASSLDSAYEQYF
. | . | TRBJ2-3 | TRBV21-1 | TGTGCCAGCAGACAGACAGGGAGAACTCGCACAGATACGCAGTATTTT | CASRQTGRTRTDTQYF
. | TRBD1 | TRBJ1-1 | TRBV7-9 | TGTGCCAGCAGCCCGGGACAGAACAGAATGAACACTGAAGCTTTCTTT | CASSPGQNRMNTEAFF
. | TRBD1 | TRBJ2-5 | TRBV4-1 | TGCGCCAGCAGCCAAGCTCCAGGGGGCCAAGAGACCCAGTACTTC | CASSQAPGGQETQYF
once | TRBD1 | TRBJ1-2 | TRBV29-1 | TGCAGCGTCCCAGGGGGATCCCGAATAGTCACCTTC | CSVPGGSRIVTF
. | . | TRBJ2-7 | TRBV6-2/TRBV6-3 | TGTGCCAGCAGTTATAACTACGAGCAGTACTTC | CASSYNYEQYF
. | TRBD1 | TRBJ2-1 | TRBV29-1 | TGCAGGGGGACCCGGGACAGGAGGGACAATGAGCAGTTCTTC | CRGTRDRRDNEQFF
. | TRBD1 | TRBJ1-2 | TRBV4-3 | TGCGCCAGCAGCCTCAACGCCGGGACAGGGGATCAGGTCTACACCTTC | CASSLNAGTGDQVYTF
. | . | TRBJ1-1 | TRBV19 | TGTGCCAGTAGTACCGACAGCTACACTGAAGCTTTCTTT | CASSTDSYTEAFF
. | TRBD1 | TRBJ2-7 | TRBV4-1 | TGCGCCAGCAGCCAAGATATCGGGACAGGGGCACAGGGTGAGCAGTACTTC | CASSQDIGTGAQGEQYF
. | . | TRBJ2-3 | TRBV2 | TGTGCCAGCAGCGGACAAACCCGGATAGATACGCAGTATTTT | CASSGQTRIDTQYF
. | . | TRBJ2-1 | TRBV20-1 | TGCAGTGCTCCATTGAATGAGCAGTTCTTC | CSAPLNEQFF
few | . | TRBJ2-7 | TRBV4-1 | TGCGCCAGCAGCCAAGATCTCACTAGAACCCAGCTATTCTACGAGCAGTACTTC | CASSQDLTRTQLFYEQYF
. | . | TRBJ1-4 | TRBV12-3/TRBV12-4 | TGTGCCAGCTCCCGTGAAAAACTGTTTTTT | CASSREKLFF
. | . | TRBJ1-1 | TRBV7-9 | TGTGCCAGCCGCCCGGCGAACACTGAAGCTTTCTTT | CASRPANTEAFF
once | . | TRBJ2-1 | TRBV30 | TGTGCCTGGAGTTTGTACTCCTCAAATGAGCAGTTCTTC | CAWSLYSSNEQFF
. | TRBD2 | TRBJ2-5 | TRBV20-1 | TGCAGTGCTAGCGACGGGGGGAGTCGGGAGACCCAGTACTTC | CSASDGGSRETQYF
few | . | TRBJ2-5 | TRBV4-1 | TGCGCCAGCAGCCCTGGCCGAGAGACCCAGTACTTC | CASSPGRETQYF
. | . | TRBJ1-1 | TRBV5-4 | TGTGCCAGCAGCCTACAGGGCCTTCTCATGAACACTGAAGCTTTCTTT | CASSLQGLLMNTEAFF
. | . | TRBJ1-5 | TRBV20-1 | TGCAGTGCTAGAGTAGGGTGGGGGGAGGAGCCCCAGCATTTT | CSARVGWGEEPQHF
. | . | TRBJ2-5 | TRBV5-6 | TGTGCCAGCACCCCGGAGGGGAGTCCACTGACCCAGTACTTC | CASTPEGSPLTQYF
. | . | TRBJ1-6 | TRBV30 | TGTGCCTCCACCCAAGGACAGAGCCTTGGTAATTCACCCCTCCACTTT | CASTQGQSLGNSPLHF
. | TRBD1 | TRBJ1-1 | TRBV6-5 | TGTGCCAGCAGTTGGACAGGGGTGAACACTGAAGCTTTCTTT | CASSWTGVNTEAFF
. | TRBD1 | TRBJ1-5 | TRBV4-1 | TGCGCCAGCAGCCAACCGACCGGGACAGCGGACCTGAGCAATCAGCCCCAGCATTTT | CASSQPTGTADLSNQPQHF
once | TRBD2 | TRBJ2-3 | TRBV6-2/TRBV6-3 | TGTGCCAGCAGAACCCAGACTAGCGGGAGAACAGATACGCAGTATTTT | CASRTQTSGRTDTQYF
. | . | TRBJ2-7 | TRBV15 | TGTGCCACCAGCATAGCCCGGCAGCCTACCTACGAGCAGTACTTC | CATSIARQPTYEQYF
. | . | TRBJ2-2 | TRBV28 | TGTGCCAGCAGCCCCGGCTATGTGTCCGGGGAGCTGTTTTTT | CASSPGYVSGELFF
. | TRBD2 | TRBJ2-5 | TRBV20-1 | TGCAGTGCTAGGGGGACTAGCGGGGAACAAGAGACCCAGTACTTC | CSARGTSGEQETQYF
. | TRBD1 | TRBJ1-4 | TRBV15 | TGTGCCACCAGCAGCTCGGGACAGGGGTATGAAAAACTGTTTTTT | CATSSSGQGYEKLFF
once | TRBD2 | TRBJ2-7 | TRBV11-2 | TGTGCCAGCAGCTTAGATCGAGCGGGGAGCTCCTACGAGCAGTACTTC | CASSLDRAGSSYEQYF